These T cell receptor beta chains were read from a single sample in a study of a mutant IDH1 vaccine in newly diagnosed glioma. Profiled with immunoSEQ multiplex PCR; TCRdb holds only in-frame clones, not every one. Counted here are about 83,000 clones, over 75% occurring once; the ten biggest clones make up 5.2%. Their recognized antigens are unknown. Specimen: PBMCs, collected from a glioma patient whose treatment included an IDH1 peptide vaccine. These receptor sequences come from a man between 35 and 55 years old with glioma. Both conserved end residues are trimmed from each CDR3.

cdr3_length: 11; v_call: TRBV6-5; j_call: TRBJ1-1; cdr3_aa: ASSYGVGTEAF
cdr3_length: 13; v_call: TRBV5-6; j_call: TRBJ1-2; cdr3_aa: ASSFRTGGNYGYT
cdr3_length: 12; v_call: TRBV6-4; j_call: TRBJ2-3; cdr3_aa: ASSDSLGTDTQY
cdr3_length: 11; v_call: TRBV28; j_call: TRBJ1-2; cdr3_aa: ASSSPVAYGYT
cdr3_length: 11; v_call: TRBV11-2; j_call: TRBJ2-2; cdr3_aa: ASSSDYRGELF
cdr3_length: 11; v_call: TRBV6-6; j_call: TRBJ1-4; cdr3_aa: ASSPIQGRKLF
cdr3_length: 11; v_call: TRBV30; j_call: TRBJ2-7; cdr3_aa: AWSTTGAYEQY
cdr3_length: 12; v_call: TRBV28; j_call: TRBJ1-1; cdr3_aa: ASSPVGWGTEAF
cdr3_length: 14; v_call: TRBV4-3; j_call: TRBJ2-3; cdr3_aa: ASSQAPGAATDTQY
cdr3_length: 12; v_call: TRBV5-4; j_call: TRBJ2-5; cdr3_aa: ASSLASGDETQY
cdr3_length: 13; v_call: TRBV27; j_call: TRBJ2-3; cdr3_aa: ASYEWGPGSDTQY
cdr3_length: 9; v_call: TRBV28; j_call: TRBJ1-1; cdr3_aa: AWGSYTEAF
cdr3_length: 10; v_call: TRBV27; j_call: TRBJ2-1; cdr3_aa: ASSWGGNEQF
cdr3_length: 13; v_call: TRBV5-8; j_call: TRBJ1-5; cdr3_aa: ASSSPGTGNQPQH
cdr3_length: 11; v_call: TRBV27; j_call: TRBJ1-2; cdr3_aa: ASSLLGSYGYT
cdr3_length: 10; v_call: TRBV10-3; j_call: TRBJ2-7; cdr3_aa: AIARDTYEQY
cdr3_length: 12; v_call: TRBV27; j_call: TRBJ2-1; cdr3_aa: ASSFGGSYNEQF